One sample yielded the 26 T cell receptor beta chains listed below, sequenced in a study of lymphopenia after photon versus proton radiotherapy. Produced via immunoSEQ multiplex PCR; TCRdb's table is partial and in-frame only. The table lists 45,000 to 65,000 clones, 92% of them singletons. Source: peripheral blood, taken from a patient treated with photon-based radiotherapy. The receptors shown here come from a middle-aged woman with cholangiocarcinoma.

The chain joins TRBV28 to TRBJ1-2; D not resolved. The CDR3 runs 13 residues. Trimming cost V 2 bases and J 2 bases, with 6 bases left between them. The germline gives CDR1 MDHEN, CDR2 SYDVKM. The CDR3 reads CASSLPQNYGYTF. The CDR3 DNA is TGTGCCAGCAGTTTACCCCAAAACTATGGCTACACCTTC.

This sequence joins TRBV29-1 and TRBJ2-5; D is possibly TRBD2 (5 bases). Looked up from germline, CDR1 is SQVTM and CDR2 is ANQGSEA. The CDR3 extends over 12 amino acids. V was cut by 6 bases and J by 5 bases, with 13 bases left in between. CDR3 DNA: TGCAGCGTCCCCGGGGTGGGGGAGACCCAGTACTTC. The encoded protein is CSVPGVGETQYF.

This sequence joins TRBV27 and TRBJ1-5; possibly TRBD1 for D (6 bases). The germline CDR1 and CDR2 sequences are MNHEY and SMNVEV (reference sequence). The CDR3 is made up of 13 amino acids. Trimming removed 4 bases from V and 7 bases from J, with 11 bases in between. The DNA for the CDR3 is TGTGCCAGCAGTTACCGCGGGGGCCAGCCCCAGCATTTT. Translated, it gives CASSYRGGQPQHF.

The chain is built from TRBV18 and TRBJ2-2; 7 bases are shared with TRBD2. V shed 5 bases, J shed 5 bases, and the junction held 5 bases outside the gene matches. Germline V gives CDR1 KGHSH, CDR2 LQKENI. This CDR3 is 14 amino acids long. CDR3 in amino acids: CASSGDYRTGELFF. Here the CDR3 DNA reads TGTGCCAGCTCAGGGGACTACCGGACCGGGGAGCTGTTTTTT.

The genes are TRBV4-3 and TRBJ2-1, with 7 bases identical to TRBD1. CDR3 length: 13 residues. Trimming cost V 4 bases and J 8 bases; bases outside gene matches: 5. The germline V gene has CDR1 LGHNA and CDR2 YSLEER. For the CDR3, the DNA is TGCGCCAGCAGCCTCAACAGGGGCCATGAGCAGTTCTTC. Encoded protein: CASSLNRGHEQFF.

CDR3 in amino acids: CAIKQGYQETQYF. The DNA of the CDR3 is TGTGCCATAAAACAGGGGTACCAAGAGACCCAGTACTTC. This sequence joins TRBV15 and TRBJ2-5; 7 nucleotides line up with TRBD1. Germline V gene lookup returns CDR1 LNHNV and CDR2 YYDKDF (reference sequence). The junction had 5 bases not matched to a gene; V was cut back by 10 bases and J by 0 bases. This CDR3 is built from 13 residues. Combining the CDR3 with reference TRBV15 and TRBJ2-5 gives the whole variable domain DAMVIQNPRYQVTQFGKPVTLSCSQTLNHNVMYWYQQKSSQAPKLLFHYYDKDFNNEADTPDNFQSRRPNTSFCFLDIRSPGLGDTAMYLCAIKQGYQETQYFGPGTRLLVL.

This clone was seen a single time. The genes are TRBV9 and TRBJ2-5; D is perhaps TRBD2 (6 bases). Per germline, CDR1 SGDLS and CDR2 YYNGEE. The CDR3 has 15 residues. V lost 10 bases, J lost 2 bases, and 21 bases lay in between. Here the CDR3 DNA reads TGTGCCTCTCAACGGGGGAGAAGCGTACAAGAGACCCAGTACTTC. It specifies CASQRGRSVQETQYF.

This chain uses TRBV7-2 with TRBJ2-7; no reliable D call. Germline loops: CDR1 SGHTA, CDR2 FQGNSA. The CDR3 contains 15 residues. Between the trimmed V and J ends, which lost 3 bases and 2 bases, there was a span of 14 bases. CDR3 residues: CASSLDRTRPYEQYF. In DNA form, the CDR3 reads TGTGCCAGCAGCTTGGACCGAACAAGGCCCTACGAGCAGTACTTC. Drawing the rest from reference TRBV7-2 and TRBJ2-7, the complete variable domain is GAGVSQSPSNKVTEKGKDVELRCDPISGHTALYWYRQSLGQGLEFLIYFQGNSAPDKSGLPSDRFSAERTGGSVSTLTIQRTQQEDSAVYLCASSLDRTRPYEQYFGPGTRLTVT.

J is TRBJ1-6 and V is TRBV4-1; D possibly corresponds to TRBD1 (6 bases). CDR1 is MGHRA, CDR2 YSYEKL, per germline. V lost 1 base and J lost 6, with 13 bases in between. The CDR3 covers 16 residues. This CDR3 is CASSQGGRGRNSPLHF. The CDR3 bases are TGCGCCAGCAGCCAAGGAGGCAGGGGACGTAATTCACCCCTCCACTTT.

This chain connects TRBV5-6 to TRBJ2-6; perhaps D is TRBD1 or TRBD2 (5 bases each). V lost 2 bases, J lost 2 bases, and 8 bases lay in between. The germline gives CDR1 SGHDT, CDR2 YYEEEE. The CDR3 extends over 15 amino acids. The CDR3 is CASSFLGAGANVLTF. The CDR3 DNA is TGTGCCAGCAGCTTCCTGGGGGCTGGGGCCAACGTCCTGACTTTC.

The chain combines TRBV18 with TRBJ1-2, with no clear D. The V end lost 3 bases, the J end lost 2 bases, and 10 bases lay between the germline ends. CDR1 and CDR2 from the germline V gene are KGHSH and LQKENI. The CDR3 consists of 14 residues. The CDR3 loop reads CASSPAVPNYGYTF. The CDR3 DNA reads TGTGCCAGCTCACCGGCGGTCCCCAACTATGGCTACACCTTC.

The chain uses TRBV6-6 and TRBJ1-1; D uncertain. The CDR3 consists of 16 residues. The germline V and J ends were trimmed by 4 bases and 0 bases, with 15 bases remaining between them. From germline, CDR1 is MNHNY and CDR2 SVGAGI (reference sequence). This chain's CDR3 is CASSWPWEVMNTEAFF. DNA for the CDR3: TGTGCCAGCAGTTGGCCGTGGGAGGTCATGAACACTGAAGCTTTCTTT.

The V and J genes are TRBV5-6 and TRBJ1-2; D gene uncertain. CDR3 length equals 12 residues. The germline V gene has CDR1 SGHDT and CDR2 YYEEEE. Trimming removed 4 bases from V and 8 bases from J, with 12 bases in between. The CDR3 protein is CASSTNSLGYTF. CDR3 bases: TGTGCCAGCAGCACCAACTCCCTAGGCTACACCTTC. Combining the CDR3 with reference TRBV5-6 and TRBJ1-2 gives the whole variable domain DAGVTQSPTHLIKTRGQQVTLRCSPKSGHDTVSWYQQALGQGPQFIFQYYEEEERQRGNFPDRFSGHQFPNYSSELNVNALLLGDSALYLCASSTNSLGYTFGSGTRLTVV.

This chain uses TRBV7-9 with TRBJ1-3; the D is unclear. The CDR3 extends over 15 amino acids. The germline V and J ends were trimmed by 5 bases and 0 bases, with 11 bases remaining between them. Germline-derived CDR1 and CDR2 are SEHNR and FQNEAQ (reference sequence). CDR3 amino acids: CASSIGSNSGNTIYF. CDR3 nucleotides: TGTGCCAGCAGCATAGGGAGTAACTCTGGAAACACCATATATTTT.

This chain connects TRBV19 to TRBJ2-5; D might be TRBD2 (6 bases). The CDR3 is 15 amino acids. V was cut by 6 bases and J by 1 base, with 15 bases left in between. CDR1 and CDR2 from the germline V gene are LNHDA and SQIVND (reference sequence). DNA for the CDR3: TGTGCCAGTAGAGCCGTAGGCGGGACCCAAGAGACCCAGTACTTC. Its protein is CASRAVGGTQETQYF.

The chain recombines TRBV15 with TRBJ1-2, with 7 bases that match TRBD1. The CDR3 has 15 amino acids. The V gene's germline CDR1 is LNHNV and CDR2 YYDKDF (reference sequence). V lost 0 bases and J lost 2; bases outside the gene matches: 3. CDR3 loop: CATSRETGTNYGYTF. CDR3 coding DNA: TGTGCCACCAGCAGAGAGACAGGGACGAACTATGGCTACACCTTC.

The rearrangement links TRBV11-2 to TRBJ2-2; weak D call: TRBD2 (5 bases). The CDR3 length is 15 residues. Germline V gene sequence: CDR1 SGHAT, CDR2 FQNNGV. Trimming pared 7 bases from V and 0 bases from J, leaving 12 bases between. Here the CDR3 DNA reads TGTGCCAGCACCCCTCCCGGGGCGAACACCGGGGAGCTGTTTTTT. Amino acids: CASTPPGANTGELFF.

This clone was seen more than once but under ten times. The chain has TRBV27 and TRBJ1-6; D gene ambiguous. The CDR3 is 16 residues long. V shed 0 bases and J shed 6 bases, with 12 bases lying between them. CDR1 is MNHEY, CDR2 SMNVEV, per germline (reference sequence). CDR3 region: CASSLSPTSGNSPLHF. The CDR3 DNA is TGTGCCAGCAGTTTATCGCCGACATCTGGTAATTCACCCCTCCACTTT.

The chain links TRBV7-9 to TRBJ2-4; possibly TRBD1 for D (6 bases). The V gene's germline CDR1 is SEHNR and CDR2 FQNEAQ (reference sequence). CDR3 length: 16 amino acids. V lost 1 base and J lost 7, with 17 bases in between. The CDR3 DNA reads TGTGCCAGCAGCTTAGTACAGGGCCTCTCGGGGAACATTCAGTACTTC. It is translated as CASSLVQGLSGNIQYF. Combining the CDR3 with reference TRBV7-9 and TRBJ2-4 gives the whole variable domain DTGVSQNPRHKITKRGQNVTFRCDPISEHNRLYWYRQTLGQGPEFLTYFQNEAQLEKSRLLSDRFSAERPKGSFSTLEIQRTEQGDSAMYLCASSLVQGLSGNIQYFGAGTRLSVL.

The chain has TRBV29-1 and TRBJ1-2; D is possibly TRBD1 (5 bases). V lost 5 bases and J 4 bases, leaving 20 bases between the germline ends. From germline, CDR1 is SQVTM and CDR2 ANQGSEA. The CDR3 extends over 15 amino acids. The CDR3: CSVPMGGGWVYGYTF. The CDR3 nucleotides read TGCAGCGTTCCCATGGGCGGGGGATGGGTCTATGGCTACACCTTC.

V gene TRBV30 combines with J gene TRBJ1-2; D not certain. The CDR3 runs to 13 residues. CDR1 is GTSNPN and CDR2 is SVGIG in the germline V gene (reference sequence). V was clipped by 1 base and J by 7 bases, with 13 bases between them. In DNA, the CDR3 is TGTGCCTGGAGTGCCCCTGGGTTCGGTGGCTACACCTTC. The encoded protein is CAWSAPGFGGYTF.

Details on this clone: In the same sample, other DNA sequences code for this CDR3. The chain has TRBV7-3 and TRBJ1-5; D perhaps matches TRBD1 (5 bases). CDR3 length: 13 amino acids. Germline CDR1 is SGHTA and CDR2 is FQGTGA. V was cut by 3 bases and J by 3 bases, with 6 bases left in between. The CDR3 DNA reads TGTGCCAGCAGCTTGGGACCCAATCAGCCCCAGCATTTT. Translating gives CASSLGPNQPQHF.

V and J are TRBV7-9 and TRBJ1-1; D unclear. Germline loops: CDR1 SEHNR, CDR2 FQNEAQ (reference sequence). The CDR3 length is 14 residues. The germline V and J ends were trimmed by 1 base and 0 bases, with 6 bases remaining between them. CDR3 bases: TGTGCCAGCAGCTTAGGGCGGATGAACACTGAAGCTTTCTTT. Protein product: CASSLGRMNTEAFF.

The chain joins TRBV19 to TRBJ2-5, with 8 bases fitting TRBD2. CDR3 length: 15 amino acids. The ends lost 6 bases at V and 5 bases at J; junction bases unmatched: 11. Per germline, CDR1 LNHDA and CDR2 SQIVND (reference sequence). In DNA form, the CDR3 reads TGTGCCAGTAGGTTACTAGCGGCCCCGTGGGAGACCCAGTACTTC. This sequence encodes CASRLLAAPWETQYF.

This sequence joins TRBV6-1 and TRBJ1-2; D is unresolved. The V gene's germline CDR1 is MNHNS and CDR2 SASEGT. The CDR3 is 15 amino acids. V was trimmed by 1 base and J by 4 bases, leaving 13 bases between them. CDR3 in amino acids: CASSEVGIEFYGYTF. CDR3 coding DNA: TGTGCCAGCAGTGAAGTCGGAATAGAATTCTATGGCTACACCTTC.

This chain uses TRBV4-1 with TRBJ2-2; 7 bases are shared with TRBD1. CDR1 and CDR2 (germline): MGHRA, YSYEKL. J lost 2 bases, V lost 8 bases, and 11 bases had no gene match. The CDR3 contains 16 residues. CDR3 loop: CASCRQGALNTGELFF. For the CDR3, the DNA is TGCGCCAGCTGCCGACAGGGAGCCTTAAACACCGGGGAGCTGTTTTTT.